This T cell receptor (beta chain) originates from a study of cytomegalovirus exposure and HLA in healthy donors. This clone was counted once. CDR1 LNHDA and CDR2 SQIVND come from the germline V gene (reference sequence). CDR3 length: 13 residues. V lost 3 bases and J lost 1, with 7 bases in between. Amplification used 60 Vbeta primers and 13 Jbeta primers. TCRdb keeps only in-frame clones here, not all; method: immunoSEQ multiplex PCR. The table shows about 76,000 clones, with around 80% occurring only once. This clonotype was sampled from a male donor in good health and CMV-seropositive. Source material: PBMCs. The chain is built from TRBV19 and TRBJ2-7; perhaps TRBD1 as D (6 bases). Here the CDR3 DNA reads TGTGCCAGTAGTATTGACAGGTCCTACGAGCAGTACTTC. It encodes CASSIDRSYEQYF.